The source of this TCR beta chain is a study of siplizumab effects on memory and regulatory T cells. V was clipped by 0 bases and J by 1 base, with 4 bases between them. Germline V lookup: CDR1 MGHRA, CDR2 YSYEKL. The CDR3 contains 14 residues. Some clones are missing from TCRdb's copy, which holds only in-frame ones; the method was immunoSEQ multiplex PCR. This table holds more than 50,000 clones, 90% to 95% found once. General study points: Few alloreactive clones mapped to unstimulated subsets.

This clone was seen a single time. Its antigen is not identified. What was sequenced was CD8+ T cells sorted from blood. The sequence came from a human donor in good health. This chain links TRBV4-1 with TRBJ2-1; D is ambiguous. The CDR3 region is CASSQDGSYNEQFF. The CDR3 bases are TGCGCCAGCAGCCAAGACGGATCCTACAATGAGCAGTTCTTC.